Presented here are 16 T cell receptor beta chains from one specimen sequenced in a study of T cell responses to AZD1222 COVID-19 vaccine. Some clones are missing from TCRdb's copy, which holds only in-frame ones; the method was immunoSEQ multiplex PCR. The sample records approximately 110,000 clones, about nine tenths being singletons. The sample consisted of peripheral blood, taken on day 0 of AZD1222 vaccination. The receptors originated from an adult in good health.

This chain uses TRBV15 with TRBJ1-1; perhaps TRBD1 as D (6 bases). Germline CDR1 LNHNV, CDR2 YYDKDF (reference sequence). The CDR3 is made up of 14 amino acids. V was shortened by 4 bases and J by 4 bases, with 13 bases between the two germline ends. CDR3 coding DNA: TGTGCCACCAGCAAGGGGGGACTTCCCACTGAAGCTTTCTTT. Residues: CATSKGGLPTEAFF.

The chain recombines TRBV1 with TRBJ1-5; the table calls TRBD1, which could not be checked here. TRBV1 is flagged as a pseudogene. This CDR3 region has 19 residues. The CDR3 sequence is CTSSQRGTPNGTGHQPQHF. CDR3 in DNA: TGCACCAGCAGCCAGAGAGGCACCCCCAATGGGACAGGGCATCAGCCCCAGCATTTT.

The CDR3 nucleotides read TGTGCCAGCAGTAGACAGGGGGCGATGGGTGAAAAACTGTTTTTT. It is translated as CASSRQGAMGEKLFF. The chain is built from TRBV2 and TRBJ1-4, with 10 bases that match TRBD1. There are 15 residues in the CDR3. CDR1 and CDR2 from the germline V gene are SNHLY and FYNNEI. V lost 5 bases to trimming and J lost 7 bases; unmatched junction nucleotides: 7.

This rearrangement joins TRBV19 to TRBJ1-2; no firm D call. V was clipped by 4 bases and J by 4 bases, with 19 bases between them. This CDR3 has 16 residues. CDR1 is LNHDA, CDR2 SQIVND, per germline (reference sequence). The CDR3 here is CASSTATGRKVYGYTF. In nucleotides, the CDR3 is TGTGCCAGTAGTACCGCTACCGGACGGAAAGTCTATGGCTACACCTTC.

This clone was counted once. The genes are TRBV29-1 and TRBJ2-7; D is undetermined. The CDR3 has 11 amino acids. CDR1 and CDR2 from the germline V gene are SQVTM and ANQGSEA. Trimming removed 8 bases at V and 4 bases at J, with 12 bases between. The CDR3 loop is CSYRLGYEQYF. CDR3 nucleotide sequence: TGCAGCTATCGGCTAGGATACGAGCAGTACTTC.

This CDR3 is CASSPRQGKYNEQFF. The DNA for the CDR3 is TGTGCCAGCAGCCCCCGACAGGGAAAATACAATGAGCAGTTCTTC. The V and J genes are TRBV7-9 and TRBJ2-1; 7 bases map to TRBD1. The CDR3 length is 15 residues. Germline lookup yields CDR1 SEHNR and CDR2 FQNEAQ (reference sequence). After removal of 5 bases from V and 4 bases from J, the junction contained 8 bases not matched to a gene.

The chain combines TRBV6-2 or TRBV6-3 with TRBJ1-6, with 7 bases identical to TRBD1. The CDR3 consists of 17 residues. Germline CDR1 reads MNHEY; CDR2 reads SVGEGT. V gave up 3 bases and J gave up 0 bases; unmatched junction bases: 5. CDR3 loop: CASSYPGQSSYNSPLHF. The DNA of the CDR3 is TGTGCCAGCAGTTATCCGGGACAGAGCTCCTATAATTCACCCCTCCACTTT.

The chain is built from TRBV7-2 and TRBJ1-4, with D uncertain. Germline CDR1 SGHTA, CDR2 FQGNSA. The V and J ends lost 3 bases and 8 bases respectively, with 19 bases between them. This CDR3 region has 16 residues. The CDR3 sequence is CASSLGFVPVGEKLFF. The CDR3 nucleotides are TGTGCCAGCAGCTTGGGTTTCGTCCCAGTGGGCGAAAAACTGTTTTTT.

The rearrangement joins TRBV12-3 or TRBV12-4 to TRBJ1-1, with D unclear. This CDR3 region has 12 residues. The V end was cut by 3 bases, the J end by 5 bases, with 7 bases between. CDR3 amino acids: CASSFVRTEAFF. CDR3 bases: TGTGCCAGCAGTTTCGTCCGGACTGAAGCTTTCTTT.

V and J are TRBV19 and TRBJ2-7, with 7 positions matching TRBD1. J lost 5 bases, V lost 8 bases, and 6 bases had no gene match. This CDR3 region has 12 residues. Germline V gene sequence: CDR1 LNHDA, CDR2 SQIVND (reference sequence). The CDR3 nucleotides are TGTGCCAGTGGGACAGCCGGAGACGAGCAGTACTTC. This sequence encodes CASGTAGDEQYF. Supplemented by reference TRBV19 and TRBJ2-7, the full variable domain reads DGGITQSPKYLFRKEGQNVTLSCEQNLNHDAMYWYRQDPGQGLRLIYYSQIVNDFQKGDIAEGYSVSREKKESFPLTVTSAQKNPTAFYLCASGTAGDEQYFGPGTRLTVT.

This clone was counted between two and nine times. The rearrangement links TRBV2 to TRBJ1-1; D remains unclear. Germline V gives CDR1 SNHLY, CDR2 FYNNEI. The CDR3 is 11 residues long. V gave up 7 bases and J gave up 9 bases, with 12 bases separating them. DNA of the CDR3: TGTGCCAGCAACATTGTGGGCCAAGCTTTCTTT. Protein product: CASNIVGQAFF.

This chain links TRBV29-1 with TRBJ1-4; D not certain. Germline V gene sequence: CDR1 SQVTM, CDR2 ANQGSEA. V was shortened by 7 bases and J by 0 bases, with 15 bases between the two germline ends. The length of the CDR3 is 15 residues. This chain's CDR3 is CSAPDPKTTNEKLFF. CDR3 nucleotide sequence: TGCAGCGCTCCGGACCCAAAAACAACTAATGAAAAACTGTTTTTT.

V and J are TRBV10-3 and TRBJ2-1, with 14 bases fitting TRBD2. After removal of 6 bases from V and 8 bases from J, the junction contained 9 bases not matched to a gene. The CDR3 extends over 16 amino acids. Germline V gene lookup returns CDR1 ENHRY and CDR2 SYGVKD. The CDR3 sequence is CAISGLAGGPDHEQFF. The CDR3 coding sequence is TGTGCCATCAGCGGACTAGCGGGGGGTCCCGACCATGAGCAGTTCTTC.

The chain uses TRBV5-1 and TRBJ1-1, with a possible D match to TRBD1 (5 bases). The CDR3 is 13 amino acids. Trimming removed 4 bases from V and 0 bases from J, with 7 bases in between. Germline V CDR1 and CDR2: SGHRS, YFSETQ. CDR3 sequence reads: CASSQGMNTEAFF. The CDR3 coding sequence is TGCGCCAGCAGCCAGGGAATGAACACTGAAGCTTTCTTT. The entire variable domain, with the rest obtained from reference TRBV5-1 and TRBJ1-1, is as follows: KAGVTQTPRYLIKTRGQQVTLSCSPISGHRSVSWYQQTPGQGLQFLFEYFSETQRNKGNFPGRFSGRQFSNSRSEMNVSTLELGDSALYLCASSQGMNTEAFFGQGTRLTVV.

V is TRBV14 and J is TRBJ1-5, with 8 bases that match TRBD1. Germline CDR1 is SGHDN and CDR2 is FVKESK. V lost 1 base to trimming and J lost 6 bases; unmatched junction nucleotides: 2. The CDR3 runs to 14 residues. CDR3 DNA: TGTGCCAGCAGCCAAGCAGGGGGCGGTCAGCCCCAGCATTTT. It translates to CASSQAGGGQPQHF.

The rearrangement links TRBV5-1 to TRBJ1-2; 8 bases agree with TRBD1. V gave up 4 bases and J gave up 5 bases; unmatched junction bases: 10. Germline CDR1 is SGHRS and CDR2 is YFSETQ. The CDR3 is 15 residues long. This chain's CDR3 is CASSPGRGRGYGYTF. DNA of the CDR3: TGCGCCAGCAGCCCGGGCAGGGGGCGCGGGTATGGCTACACCTTC.